The clone carrying this TCR beta chain was counted at least ten times. This sample is part of a study of tumor-infiltrating lymphocytes in oesophageal squamous cell carcinoma. Losses at the gene ends were 8 bases for V and 1 base for J; bases not matched to a gene: 6. The CDR3 is made up of 15 amino acids. TCRdb ran MiXCR on the PCR reads and lists one entry per CDR3 protein. The data contain fewer than 20,000 distinct CDR3 sequences, 39% of them seen just once; the ten biggest clones take up roughly 19%. The sequenced material came from esophageal tumor tissue. This sequence originates from a male donor with esophageal squamous cell carcinoma. The chain couples TRBV12-3 or TRBV12-4 to TRBJ2-2; 8 nucleotides line up with TRBD2. The CDR3 reads CASGRRGGNTGELFF. CDR3 nucleotides: TGTGCCAGCGGCCGCCGGGGGGGGAACACCGGGGAGCTGTTTTTT.